This entry describes one T cell receptor (beta chain). Its antigen is currently unknown. This CDR3 spans 14 amino acids. The germline V gene has CDR1 LNHDA and CDR2 SQIVND (reference sequence). V dropped 5 bases and J dropped 4 bases, with 14 bases sitting between them. These data originate in a study of shared clonotypes between healthy human individuals. At the level of the study: The cohort had two women and three men, ages 18 to 49. Whole-study results and caveats: Clonotype sharing among the donors was expected to vary with sequencing depth.

Genomic DNA (from each subset) was split evenly across several immunoSEQ plates. How the authors handled the data: Quality scores were absent from the junction-only immunoSEQ sequences, so filtering differed. TCRdb's copy holds only in-frame clones and misses some; the assay was immunoSEQ multiplex PCR. Clone size and V and J calls were adopted from that table, with D and trimming inferred from the DNA. Of about 1 million clones in the sample, 70% to 80% were seen once. The specimen sequenced was memory CD4+ T cells from PBMCs. Subset meaning: CD45RA-negative fraction. The chain has TRBV19 and TRBJ1-2, with D maybe TRBD1 (5 bases). This TCR was recovered from a man between 18 and 29 years old in good health. Some clones in this sample may be carry-over from other donors' samples. CDR3 nucleotide sequence: TGTGCCAGTAGTCCGGGGACGGAAATCTATGGCTACACCTTC. Its protein product is CASSPGTEIYGYTF.